A single sample is the source of the 19 T cell receptor beta chains below, sequenced in a study of metastatic and nonmetastatic thyroid tumors. TCRdb recomputed clones from the PCR reads via MiXCR. The data hold 15,000 to 20,000 clones, with around a third observed a single time. Nobody among the patients had been given any treatment before thyroid surgery. The sequenced sample consisted of tumor tissue. Receptor source: a male donor with papillary thyroid cancer or a benign thyroid nodule (not recorded which). Some clones in this sample may be carry-over from other donors' samples.

Regarding this clone: A much larger clone is a single base away; this may be a read error. J is TRBJ2-5 and V is TRBV2; 12 bases are a match to TRBD1. This CDR3 spans 13 amino acids. Looked up from germline, CDR1 is SNHLY and CDR2 is FYNNEI. Trimming removed 4 bases from V and 13 bases from J; junction bases left unmatched: 7. CDR3 loop: CASSGDRGPRTYF. The DNA for the CDR3 is TGTGCCAGCAGTGGGGACAGGGGGCCCAGAACGTACTTC. The full variable domain, in which reference TRBV2 and TRBJ2-5 provide the parts outside the CDR3, is EPEVTQTPSHQVTQMGQEVILRCVPISNHLYFYWYRQILGQKVEFLVSFYNNEISEKSEIFDDQFSVERPDGSNFTLKIRSTKLEDSAMYFCASSGDRGPRTYFGPGTRLLVL.

Regarding this clone: The germline gene is not matched at one end of the junction; a read error may be the cause. The rearrangement uses TRBV7-2 and TRBJ2-5; no reliable D call. The germline CDR1 and CDR2 sequences are SGHTA and FQGNSA. The CDR3 length is 15 residues. The CDR3 DNA is TGTGCCAGCAGATTAGGACCGAGTCAGCGAGAGACCCAGTACTTC. Translating gives CASRLGPSQRETQYF.

This clone was counted a single time. This rearrangement joins TRBV18 to TRBJ1-1; D not resolved. CDR1 is KGHSH, CDR2 LQKENI, per germline. This CDR3 spans 14 amino acids. V lost 6 bases to trimming and J lost 1 base, with 12 bases between them. For the CDR3, the DNA is TGTGCCAGCTCGAGGACGGCTTCGAACACTGAAGCTTTCTTT. This translates into CASSRTASNTEAFF.

The chain combines TRBV3-1 with TRBJ2-7, with D perhaps TRBD1 (5 bases). Germline V gene data show CDR1 as LGHDT and CDR2 as YNNKEL (reference sequence). Trimming removed 1 base from V and 2 bases from J, with 6 bases in between. The CDR3 consists of 13 residues. The chain's CDR3 is CASSQGRAYEQYF. Written as DNA, the CDR3 is TGTGCCAGCAGCCAAGGCAGGGCCTACGAGCAGTACTTC.

The V gene is TRBV6-2 or TRBV6-3, the J gene TRBJ2-7, with 8 bases matching TRBD2. There are 16 residues in the CDR3. V lost 6 bases, J lost 6 bases, and 16 bases stayed unmatched. Germline-derived CDR1 and CDR2 are MNHEY and SVGEGT. CDR3 amino acids: CASSYRRTSIGGEQYF. Here the CDR3 DNA reads TGTGCCAGCAGCTACCGCAGGACTAGCATTGGTGGCGAGCAGTACTTC.

The V gene is TRBV9, the J gene TRBJ1-6, with a tentative D call TRBD1 (5 bases). Germline V CDR1 and CDR2: SGDLS, YYNGEE. V dropped 3 bases and J dropped 9 bases, with 19 bases sitting between them. The CDR3 is 16 residues long. The CDR3 spells CASSASRVPDSSPLHF. DNA for the CDR3: TGTGCCAGCAGCGCGTCCAGGGTTCCCGATTCTTCACCCCTCCACTTT. The variable domain in full, completed from reference TRBV9 and TRBJ1-6, reads DSGVTQTPKHLITATGQRVTLRCSPRSGDLSVYWYQQSLDQGLQFLIQYYNGEERAKGNILERFSAQQFPDLHSELNLSSLELGDSALYFCASSASRVPDSSPLHFGNGTRLTVT.

This clone occurred a few times. The chain is built from TRBV28 and TRBJ2-2, with D perhaps matching TRBD1 (6 bases). Per the germline V gene, CDR1 is MDHEN and CDR2 is SYDVKM. Trimming removed 3 bases at V and 9 bases at J, with 17 bases between. The length of the CDR3 is 15 residues. CDR3 loop: CASSFGGQSSRELFF. The CDR3 DNA sequence: TGTGCCAGCAGTTTTGGAGGACAGTCCTCAAGGGAGCTGTTTTTT.

This chain connects TRBV7-2 to TRBJ2-1; TRBD2 aligns across 9 bases. The CDR3 totals 15 residues. Trimming took 0 bases from V and 7 from J; bases not matched to a gene: 4. Germline-derived CDR1 and CDR2 are SGHTA and FQGNSA. The DNA of the CDR3 is TGTGCCAGCAGCTTAGCAGCGGGAGGCTATAATGAGCAGTTCTTC. Residues: CASSLAAGGYNEQFF.

The sample holds many counts of this clone. The chain links TRBV12-3 or TRBV12-4 to TRBJ2-1; TRBD2 aligns across 7 bases. V lost 6 bases, J lost 5 bases, and 4 bases stayed unmatched. This CDR3 is built from 13 residues. Here the CDR3 reads CASSFSGNNEQFF. CDR3 coding DNA: TGTGCCAGCAGCTTCAGCGGGAACAATGAGCAGTTCTTC.

This clone was seen a handful of times. The V gene is TRBV6-1, the J gene TRBJ1-2; 8 bases are shared with TRBD1. CDR3 length equals 15 residues. CDR1 MNHNS and CDR2 SASEGT come from the germline V gene. V lost 3 bases, J lost 9 bases, and 12 bases stayed unmatched. The CDR3 is CASSDPDRAIVSYTF. CDR3 DNA sequence: TGTGCCAGCAGTGACCCGGACAGGGCTATTGTAAGCTACACCTTC.

The chain is built from TRBV28 and TRBJ2-7; 12 bases are a match to TRBD2. Germline loops: CDR1 MDHEN, CDR2 SYDVKM. Trimming took 5 bases from V and 0 from J; bases not matched to a gene: 2. The CDR3 runs 15 residues. Here the CDR3 DNA reads TGTGCCAGCAGTCTAGCGGGAGGGGGCTCCTACGAGCAGTACTTC. It codes for CASSLAGGGSYEQYF.

The chain is built from TRBV27 and TRBJ1-3, with unresolved D. The CDR3 length is 14 residues. Trimming pared 10 bases from V and 9 bases from J, leaving 22 bases between. Germline CDR1 reads MNHEY; CDR2 reads SMNVEV (reference sequence). As DNA, the CDR3 is TGTGCCATCATTTTATCGTCACACTTGGGCACCATATATTTT. Its translation: CAIILSSHLGTIYF.

The chain couples TRBV11-2 to TRBJ2-1; D is possibly TRBD2 (5 bases). Germline CDR1 reads SGHAT; CDR2 reads FQNNGV. This CDR3 has 13 residues. V was trimmed by 2 bases and J by 5 bases, leaving 7 bases between them. This chain's CDR3 is CASSLKRDNEQFF. The CDR3 DNA reads TGTGCCAGCAGCTTAAAGAGGGACAATGAGCAGTTCTTC.

This clone came up a few times. The V call is TRBV6-1, the J call TRBJ2-1; the match to TRBD2 covers 12 bases. From germline, CDR1 is MNHNS and CDR2 SASEGT. The V segment lost 7 bases and the J segment 8 bases; nucleotides outside the gene matches: 9. This CDR3 spans 15 amino acids. Here the CDR3 DNA reads TGTGCCAGCAATGTTCGACTAGCGGGAGTCGATGAGCAGTTCTTC. Its protein is CASNVRLAGVDEQFF.

This sequence joins TRBV30 and TRBJ2-7; 14 bases line up with TRBD2. Germline CDR1 GTSNPN, CDR2 SVGIG (reference sequence). The CDR3 has 19 amino acids. V dropped 0 bases and J dropped 0; count of bases not matched to a gene: 10. The CDR3 sequence is CAWSVGTSGSPLYSYEQYF. In DNA form, the CDR3 reads TGTGCCTGGAGTGTAGGGACTAGCGGGAGCCCACTCTACTCCTACGAGCAGTACTTC.

The sample holds many counts of this clone. The rearrangement joins TRBV7-3 to TRBJ2-1; tentatively, D is TRBD1 (8 bases). V lost 5 bases and J lost 4, with 15 bases in between. The CDR3 runs 15 residues. Germline V lookup: CDR1 SGHTA, CDR2 FQGTGA. CDR3 nucleotides: TGTGCCAGCAGCCACGACAGGGGAGGGTACAATGAGCAGTTCTTC. Encoded protein: CASSHDRGGYNEQFF.

This clone was counted at least ten times. The rearrangement joins TRBV7-2 to TRBJ2-7, with 8 bases aligning to TRBD2. CDR1 and CDR2 (germline): SGHTA, FQGNSA. The CDR3 has 14 residues. V lost 5 bases to trimming and J lost 3 bases; unmatched junction nucleotides: 6. The CDR3 region has the DNA TGTGCCAGCAGCCCAACGGGGGGGTACTACGAGCAGTACTTC. It translates to CASSPTGGYYEQYF.

The chain links TRBV28 to TRBJ2-2; tentatively, D is TRBD1 (6 bases). Germline-derived CDR1 and CDR2 are MDHEN and SYDVKM. There are 12 residues in the CDR3. V was pared by 7 bases and J by 6 bases, with 9 bases between. In DNA, the CDR3 is TGTGCCAGCAATACAGGGTCCGGGGAGCTGTTTTTT. It codes for CASNTGSGELFF.

The rearrangement links TRBV28 to TRBJ1-1; weak D call: TRBD1 (5 bases). Trimming cost V 7 bases and J 1 base, with 16 bases left between them. The germline V gene encodes CDR1 MDHEN and CDR2 SYDVKM. The CDR3 consists of 15 residues. CDR3 in amino acids: CASTNPGAKNTEAFF. Here the CDR3 DNA reads TGTGCCAGCACCAACCCCGGGGCGAAGAACACTGAAGCTTTCTTT. Together with reference TRBV28 and TRBJ1-1, the CDR3 gives the full variable domain: DVKVTQSSRYLVKRTGEKVFLECVQDMDHENMFWYRQDPGLGLRLIYFSYDVKMKEKGDIPEGYSVSREKKERFSLILESASTNQTSMYLCASTNPGAKNTEAFFGQGTRLTVV.